A selection of T cell receptor beta chains follows, all from one sample in a study of blood T cell repertoires in COVID-19. Sequenced by immunoSEQ multiplex PCR; TCRdb stores in-frame clones only, minus some. This sample yields roughly 99,000 clones, of which about 86% are seen a single time; approximately 2% belongs to the top ten. The source material was peripheral blood. Every receptor here comes from a man in his forties or fifties with COVID-19, enrolled during active disease. The CDR3 runs from the conserved cysteine through the conserved F or W. The D gene is left open where the match is weak. Not every row has a clone size; where given, it reads once, few, many or a size class.

CASSEGTGDGYTF	TGTGCCAGCAGTGAAGGGACAGGGGACGGCTACACCTTC	TRBJ1-2	-	TRBV6-1	TRBD1
CASSQDLSSYNSPLHF	TGTGCCAGCAGCCAAGATCTGAGCTCCTATAATTCACCCCTCCACTTT	TRBJ1-6	once	TRBV4-2	-
CASSLVRGVGETQYF	TGTGCCAGCAGCTTAGTTCGGGGGGTAGGAGAGACCCAGTACTTC	TRBJ2-5	once	TRBV11-2	TRBD2
CASSRLGGTADTQYF	TGTGCCAGCAGCCGACTCGGGGGGACCGCAGATACGCAGTATTTT	TRBJ2-3	-	TRBV4-2	TRBD2
CASRAGRGGGYEQYF	TGTGCCAGCCGAGCTGGGCGGGGAGGTGGGTACGAGCAGTACTTC	TRBJ2-7	few	TRBV2	-
CASSGVENTIYF	TGTGCCAGCAGCGGAGTTGAAAACACCATATATTTT	TRBJ1-3	-	TRBV5-4	-
CASSPSGTEQETQYF	TGTGCCAGCAGCCCTTCCGGGACAGAACAAGAGACCCAGTACTTC	TRBJ2-5	once	TRBV5-4	TRBD1
CASTQGALFYGYTF	TGCGCCAGCACGCAGGGGGCTCTGTTCTATGGCTACACCTTC	TRBJ1-2	-	TRBV10-2	TRBD1
CASSSAQGSNYGYTF	TGCGCCAGCAGCTCGGCCCAGGGGTCTAACTATGGCTACACCTTC	TRBJ1-2	few	TRBV5-1	-
CATERAPQETQYF	TGTGCCACCGAGCGGGCCCCGCAAGAGACCCAGTACTTC	TRBJ2-5	-	TRBV28	-
CASREGQGFPNYGYTF	TGTGCCAGCAGGGAGGGACAGGGGTTCCCTAACTATGGCTACACCTTC	TRBJ1-2	few	TRBV2	TRBD1
CASSPQGRGYEQYF	TGTGCCAGCAGCCCACAGGGCAGGGGCTACGAGCAGTACTTC	TRBJ2-7	-	TRBV7-3	-
CASTLGGEGNSPLHF	TGCGCCAGCACGCTCGGAGGGGAGGGAAATTCACCCCTCCACTTT	TRBJ1-6	-	TRBV10-2	-
CASSQDGGRVQFF	TGTGCCAGCAGCCAAGACGGGGGTCGCGTGCAGTTCTTC	TRBJ2-1	-	TRBV3-1/TRBV3-2	-
CAWSPRETQYF	TGTGCCTGGAGTCCCCGGGAAACGCAGTACTTC	TRBJ2-7	once	TRBV30	-
CASHGTAYSNQPQHF	TGTGCCAGCCATGGGACAGCATATAGCAATCAGCCCCAGCATTTT	TRBJ1-5	-	TRBV6-6	TRBD1
CAWRGTLDRKNSPLHF	TGTGCCTGGAGAGGGACTCTGGACAGGAAAAATTCACCCCTCCACTTT	TRBJ1-6	-	TRBV30	TRBD1
CASSQAGTYTNEKLFF	TGCGCCAGCAGCCAAGCTGGGACATACACTAATGAAAAACTGTTTTTT	TRBJ1-4	-	TRBV4-1	-
CASSSSVSNQPQHF	TGTGCCAGCAGCTCTTCGGTTAGCAATCAGCCCCAGCATTTT	TRBJ1-5	-	TRBV7-2	-
CASSLETGLGYTF	TGCGCCAGCAGCTTGGAAACAGGGTTGGGCTACACCTTC	TRBJ1-2	-	TRBV5-1	-
CASSSGFDNEKLFF	TGTGCCAGCAGCTCGGGATTCGATAATGAAAAACTGTTTTTT	TRBJ1-4	-	TRBV7-9	-
CASSLGQRNQPQHF	TGTGCCAGCAGCTTGGGACAGAGAAATCAGCCCCAGCATTTT	TRBJ1-5	few	TRBV5-5	-
CASSDGYEAGLNEQFF	TGTGCCAGCAGTGATGGCTATGAGGCGGGCCTCAATGAGCAGTTCTTC	TRBJ2-1	-	TRBV2	-
CASSLSGPASNQPQHF	TGTGCCAGCAGCTTATCGGGTCCTGCTAGCAATCAGCCCCAGCATTTT	TRBJ1-5	-	TRBV7-2	-
CASSGTVLLSNQPQHF	TGTGCCAGTAGTGGGACAGTCCTCTTGAGCAATCAGCCCCAGCATTTT	TRBJ1-5	-	TRBV19	TRBD1
CASSVDRGNSPLHF	TGTGCCAGCAGCGTGGACAGGGGTAATTCACCCCTCCACTTT	TRBJ1-6	-	TRBV5-8	TRBD1
CASSTDNRGWDEKLFF	TGTGCCAGTAGTACGGACAACAGGGGTTGGGATGAAAAACTGTTTTTT	TRBJ1-4	-	TRBV19	TRBD1
CASRTGIGNQPQHF	TGTGCCAGCCGGACAGGGATCGGCAATCAGCCCCAGCATTTT	TRBJ1-5	once	TRBV6-4	TRBD1
CASSSNVRDTQYF	TGTGCCAGCAGCTCTAATGTGAGAGATACGCAGTATTTT	TRBJ2-3	-	TRBV7-3	-
CASSSHRGGLDTEAFF	TGTGCCAGCAGTTCCCACAGGGGGGGCTTGGACACTGAAGCTTTCTTT	TRBJ1-1	-	TRBV28	TRBD1
CASSSAGTGHEKLFF	TGTGCCAGCAGCTCTGCTGGGACAGGGCATGAAAAACTGTTTTTT	TRBJ1-4	once	TRBV5-4	TRBD1
CASSLYENQPQHF	TGTGCTAGCAGCTTGTATGAGAACCAGCCCCAGCATTTT	TRBJ1-5	-	TRBV7-7	-
CASSLRGSHNSPLHF	TGTGCCAGCAGCTTACGGGGATCCCATAATTCACCCCTCCACTTT	TRBJ1-6	-	TRBV12-1	-
CASSFGPQGLYGYTF	TGTGCCAGCAGCTTCGGCCCACAGGGTCTCTATGGCTACACCTTC	TRBJ1-2	-	TRBV7-9	-
CASSQLWHIQYF	TGTGCCAGCAGCCAATTGTGGCACATTCAGTACTTC	TRBJ2-4	-	TRBV3-1/TRBV3-2	-
CASSYGQASYEQYF	TGTGCCAGCAGTTACGGACAGGCCTCCTACGAGCAGTACTTC	TRBJ2-7	-	TRBV6-5	TRBD1
CASSRSGGNNEQFF	TGTGCCAGCTCACGCAGCGGGGGCAACAATGAGCAGTTCTTC	TRBJ2-1	-	TRBV18	TRBD2
CASSQAQGNSPLHF	TGTGCCAGCAGCCAAGCACAGGGGAATTCACCCCTCCACTTT	TRBJ1-6	-	TRBV3-1/TRBV3-2	TRBD1
CASSFPQGWGNQPQHF	TGTGCCAGCAGTTTTCCACAGGGATGGGGCAATCAGCCCCAGCATTTT	TRBJ1-5	-	TRBV28	-
CASSTPTGSMTEAFF	TGTGCCAGCAGCACCCCGACAGGATCCATGACTGAAGCTTTCTTT	TRBJ1-1	-	TRBV7-2	-
CASAYGGDTQYF	TGTGCCAGCGCATATGGCGGGGATACGCAGTATTTT	TRBJ2-3	-	TRBV3-1/TRBV3-2	-